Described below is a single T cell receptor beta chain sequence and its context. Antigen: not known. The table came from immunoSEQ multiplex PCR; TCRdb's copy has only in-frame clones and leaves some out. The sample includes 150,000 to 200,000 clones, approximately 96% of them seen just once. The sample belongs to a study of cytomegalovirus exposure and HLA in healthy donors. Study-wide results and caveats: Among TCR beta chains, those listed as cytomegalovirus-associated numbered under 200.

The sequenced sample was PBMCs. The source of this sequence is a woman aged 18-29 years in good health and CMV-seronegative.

The CDR3 protein is CASSPLQGANTEAFF. In DNA, the CDR3 is TGTGCCAGCAGCCCATTACAGGGGGCAAACACTGAAGCTTTCTTT. The chain uses TRBV11-2 and TRBJ1-1; 9 nucleotides match TRBD1. The CDR3 is 15 residues long. V was pared by 5 bases and J by 2 bases, with 6 bases of the junction left unmatched. The germline V gene encodes CDR1 SGHAT and CDR2 FQNNGV. Looking up the rest from reference TRBV11-2 and TRBJ1-1 gives the full variable domain: EAGVAQSPRYKIIEKRQSVAFWCNPISGHATLYWYQQILGQGPKLLIQFQNNGVVDDSQLPKDRFSAERLKGVDSTLKIQPAKLEDSAVYLCASSPLQGANTEAFFGQGTRLTVV.